The 20 T cell receptor beta chains below all came from one sample that was sequenced in a study of blood T cell repertoires in COVID-19. The protocol was immunoSEQ multiplex PCR, while the TCRdb copy is restricted to in-frame clones and leaves out a portion. The table shows 65,000 to 80,000 clones, with 70% to 90% occurring only once. The sequencing sample was made of peripheral blood. These receptors all come from a man aged 25 to 45 with acute or convalescent COVID-19.

The J gene is TRBJ1-1, the V gene TRBV5-1; 8 positions match TRBD1. The CDR3 has 18 amino acids. The V gene's germline CDR1 is SGHRS and CDR2 YFSETQ. The V gene end was trimmed by 4 bases and the J gene end by 6 bases; junction bases not matched to a gene: 20. The CDR3 DNA is TGCGCCAGCAGCACGGCCGGGGCAGGGGGCGTCCCCTGGGCTGAAGCTTTCTTT. Its translation: CASSTAGAGGVPWAEAFF.

The genes are TRBV6-5 and TRBJ1-6; 9 bases map to TRBD1. J lost 8 bases, V lost 6 bases, and 2 bases had no gene match. The CDR3 spans 13 residues. The V gene's germline CDR1 is MNHEY and CDR2 SVGAGI. The CDR3 DNA is TGTGCCAGCAGGGGACAGGGAGATTCACCCCTCCACTTT. It specifies CASRGQGDSPLHF.

This chain connects TRBV5-6 to TRBJ1-5, with D uncertain. The CDR3 runs to 15 residues. The V gene lost 0 bases and the J gene lost 7 bases, with 14 bases spanning the gap. CDR1 is SGHDT, CDR2 YYEEEE, per germline. The CDR3 here is CASSLGPLARQPQHF. The CDR3 DNA follows: TGTGCCAGCAGCTTGGGGCCCCTAGCACGGCAGCCCCAGCATTTT.

The chain links TRBV5-1 to TRBJ2-3, with 11 bases lining up with TRBD2. The germline V gene has CDR1 SGHRS and CDR2 YFSETQ. V was pared by 5 bases and J by 2 bases, with 16 bases of the junction left unmatched. The length of the CDR3 is 19 residues. The CDR3 coding sequence is TGCGCCAGCAGTTCCTATACCCTGCTAGCGGGGGGAACCACAGATACGCAGTATTTT. Residues: CASSSYTLLAGGTTDTQYF.

The chain employs TRBV7-2 and TRBJ2-7, with 8 bases identical to TRBD2. The trim removed 1 base at V and 0 bases at J, leaving 5 bases unmatched. Germline V lookup: CDR1 SGHTA, CDR2 FQGNSA. This CDR3 has 16 residues. CDR3 in DNA: TGTGCCAGCAGCTTAGTAGGCGGGAGGAACTCCTACGAGCAGTACTTC. This translates into CASSLVGGRNSYEQYF.

The chain links TRBV10-2 to TRBJ1-2, with TRBD1 as a possible D gene (6 bases). V lost 5 bases and J 6 bases, leaving 10 bases between the germline ends. Germline lookup yields CDR1 WSHSY and CDR2 SAAADI. The CDR3 sequence is 12 residues long. CDR3 protein: CASSRDNHGYTF. As DNA, the CDR3 is TGCGCCAGCAGTCGGGACAATCATGGCTACACCTTC.

The rearrangement joins TRBV6-5 to TRBJ1-2, with D perhaps TRBD1 (6 bases). CDR3 length equals 14 residues. V shed 5 bases and J shed 8 bases, with 18 bases lying between them. Germline V gives CDR1 MNHEY, CDR2 SVGAGI. This chain's CDR3 is CASSLGGVTRGYTF. The CDR3 DNA reads as TGTGCCAGCAGTCTAGGGGGGGTTACTAGGGGCTACACCTTC.

This clone was detected once. The chain recombines TRBV9 with TRBJ2-1; D uncertain. Germline lookup yields CDR1 SGDLS and CDR2 YYNGEE. The CDR3 totals 16 residues. With 0 bases removed from V and 4 bases from J, the gap between germline ends came to 14 bases. The CDR3 bases are TGTGCCAGCAGCGTAGCCGTTCGAGACTTTTACAATGAGCAGTTCTTC. Translated, it gives CASSVAVRDFYNEQFF.

This sequence joins TRBV7-8 and TRBJ1-3; the match to TRBD1 covers 9 bases. V trimming: 9 bases; J trimming: 4 bases; junction bases outside the gene matches: 10. CDR1 SGHVS and CDR2 FQNEAQ come from the germline V gene. CDR3 size: 15 residues. DNA for the CDR3: TGTGCCAGTAGCGCACAGGGGGCGGCGGGAAACACCATATATTTT. Residues: CASSAQGAAGNTIYF.

CDR3 bases: TGTGCCTGGAGTGATAGGACACGCGAAGCTTTCTTT. This translates into CAWSDRTREAFF. The chain uses TRBV30 and TRBJ1-1; weak D call: TRBD1 (5 bases). The CDR3 is 12 amino acids. V dropped 1 base and J dropped 8 bases, with 11 bases sitting between them. Germline CDR1 reads GTSNPN; CDR2 reads SVGIG (reference sequence).

CDR3 region: CASSYLSQGANEKLFF. The CDR3 DNA reads as TGTGCCAGCAGTTACTTGTCACAGGGGGCGAATGAAAAACTGTTTTTT. The chain carries TRBV6-5 and TRBJ1-4; TRBD1 agrees at 9 bases. V shed 1 base, J shed 5 bases, and the junction held 5 bases outside the gene matches. Germline V lookup: CDR1 MNHEY, CDR2 SVGAGI. This CDR3 comprises 16 residues.

The rearrangement links TRBV6-5 to TRBJ1-4, with a possible D match to TRBD1 (5 bases). This CDR3 is built from 13 residues. Looked up from germline, CDR1 is MNHEY and CDR2 is SVGAGI. V gave up 6 bases and J gave up 7 bases, with 12 bases separating them. This CDR3 is CASRRQRGEKLFF. CDR3 in DNA: TGTGCCAGCAGAAGACAGCGGGGTGAAAAACTGTTTTTT.

The V call is TRBV7-3, the J call TRBJ1-1; possibly TRBD1 for D (6 bases). CDR3 size: 15 residues. V was cut by 1 base and J by 0 bases, with 9 bases left in between. From germline, CDR1 is SGHTA and CDR2 FQGTGA. For the CDR3, the DNA is TGTGCCAGCAGCTTAATGGGGGACATGAACACTGAAGCTTTCTTT. It is translated as CASSLMGDMNTEAFF.

This clone was counted a single time. The chain combines TRBV5-4 with TRBJ1-1; TRBD1 is a possible D gene (5 bases). There are 14 residues in the CDR3. The V end lost 4 bases, the J end lost 4 bases, and 14 bases lay between the germline ends. Germline V gene lookup returns CDR1 SGHNT and CDR2 YYREEE (reference sequence). The CDR3, as DNA: TGTGCCAGCAGCGCGGGGGGGTCGGGCACTGAAGCTTTCTTT. Amino acids: CASSAGGSGTEAFF. Using reference TRBV5-4 and TRBJ1-1 for the parts outside the CDR3, the full variable domain is ETGVTQSPTHLIKTRGQQVTLRCSSQSGHNTVSWYQQALGQGPQFIFQYYREEENGRGNFPPRFSGLQFPNYSSELNVNALELDDSALYLCASSAGGSGTEAFFGQGTRLTVV.

V and J are TRBV27 and TRBJ2-2; TRBD1 might be the D (6 bases). The CDR3 sequence is 14 residues long. V dropped 6 bases and J dropped 4 bases, with 12 bases sitting between them. Germline CDR1 MNHEY, CDR2 SMNVEV (reference sequence). DNA for the CDR3: TGTGCCAGCAGCCTGGACAGTCCCACCGGGGAGCTGTTTTTT. As protein: CASSLDSPTGELFF.

V and J are TRBV5-5 and TRBJ1-1; D unresolved. V gave up 1 base and J gave up 2 bases, with 12 bases separating them. The CDR3 spans 15 residues. From germline, CDR1 is SGHKS and CDR2 YYEKEE (reference sequence). CDR3 amino acids: CASSLQVAINTEAFF. The CDR3, as DNA: TGTGCCAGCAGCTTGCAGGTCGCGATCAACACTGAAGCTTTCTTT.

The chain carries TRBV4-3 and TRBJ2-3, with D perhaps matching TRBD2 (6 bases). Germline assignment: CDR1 LGHNA and CDR2 YSLEER. The CDR3 is made up of 16 amino acids. Trimming took off 0 bases at V and 3 bases at J, with 13 bases between the two ends. The CDR3 loop is CASSQDTSLGTDTQYF. The CDR3 DNA is TGCGCCAGCAGCCAAGATACTAGCCTGGGGACAGATACGCAGTATTTT.

The chain links TRBV10-3 to TRBJ2-3, with TRBD1 identical over 10 bases. This CDR3 spans 16 amino acids. The junction had 9 bases not matched to a gene; V was cut back by 5 bases and J by 4 bases. Germline CDR1 and CDR2: ENHRY and SYGVKD. This CDR3 reads CAISSARDRGADTQYF. As DNA, the CDR3 is TGTGCCATCAGTTCCGCTCGGGACAGGGGAGCAGATACGCAGTATTTT.

The chain recombines TRBV27 with TRBJ2-3, with a possible D match to TRBD1 (6 bases). Trimming shortened V by 7 bases and J by 5 bases, and 16 bases separated the two germline ends. Germline V gene data show CDR1 as MNHEY and CDR2 as SMNVEV (reference sequence). The CDR3 spans 14 residues. CDR3 sequence reads: CASTTLGGVDTQYF. DNA of the CDR3: TGTGCCAGCACAACCCTAGGGGGTGTAGATACGCAGTATTTT.

The genes are TRBV7-9 and TRBJ2-6; 8 bases agree with TRBD1. The length of the CDR3 is 18 residues. From germline, CDR1 is SEHNR and CDR2 FQNEAQ (reference sequence). V lost 5 bases and J lost 0; bases outside the gene matches: 9. CDR3 in amino acids: CASSPRQGSSSGANVLTF. The CDR3 DNA reads TGTGCCAGCAGCCCCCGACAGGGGAGCAGCTCTGGGGCCAACGTCCTGACTTTC.